These 20 T cell receptor beta chains originate from one sample sequenced in a study of CD8+ T cells in alopecia areata. Regarding treatment: oral pan-JAK inhibitor, 5-10 mg twice daily. cDNA prepared by RNA extraction and subsequent reverse transcription served as the template for sequencing. TCRdb keeps only in-frame clones here, not all; method: immunoSEQ multiplex PCR. The table has under 300,000 clones, over 45% seen once. This sample comprised CD4+ T cells sorted from blood, obtained at week 52, from a patient treated with tofacitinib. The receptors stem from a human donor with alopecia areata.

The gene calls are TRBV30 and TRBJ1-6; TRBD1 might be the D (5 bases). Trimming took off 4 bases at V and 10 bases at J, with 17 bases between the two ends. CDR1 is GTSNPN and CDR2 is SVGIG in the germline V gene (reference sequence). The CDR3 runs 14 residues. CDR3 amino acids: CAWTSGQLWSPLHF. The CDR3 DNA is TGTGCCTGGACCAGTGGACAACTATGGTCACCCCTCCACTTT.

This clone was seen only a few times. The genes are TRBV29-1 and TRBJ1-1, with a tentative D call TRBD1 (6 bases). From germline, CDR1 is SQVTM and CDR2 ANQGSEA. There are 13 residues in the CDR3. V was pared by 7 bases and J by 5 bases, with 17 bases between. CDR3 sequence reads: CSGSRGPQTEAFF. In DNA form, the CDR3 reads TGCAGCGGCAGCAGGGGTCCCCAGACTGAAGCTTTCTTT.

This clone was detected once. DNA for the CDR3: TGCGCCAGCAGCCTCGGACAGGGTTCCGCAGATACGCAGTATTTT. Amino acid sequence: CASSLGQGSADTQYF. This rearrangement joins TRBV5-1 to TRBJ2-3; 8 bases agree with TRBD1. J was trimmed by 4 bases and V by 4 bases; bases with no gene match: 8. The length of the CDR3 is 15 residues. Germline V gives CDR1 SGHRS, CDR2 YFSETQ.

Regarding this clone: The sample holds other DNA sequences that translate to the same CDR3. This chain uses TRBV29-1 with TRBJ2-5; D possibly corresponds to TRBD1 (6 bases). CDR1 and CDR2 from the germline V gene are SQVTM and ANQGSEA. There are 12 residues in the CDR3. V was cut by 7 bases and J by 2 bases, with 11 bases left in between. In DNA, the CDR3 is TGCAGCGGCGGACAGCTACAAGAGACCCAGTACTTC. It translates to CSGGQLQETQYF.

Concerning this clone: The same CDR3 arises from other DNA sequences in this sample as well. V and J are TRBV5-1 and TRBJ2-3; D is undetermined. The CDR3 consists of 12 residues. Germline assignment: CDR1 SGHRS and CDR2 YFSETQ. Between the trimmed V and J ends, which lost 0 bases and 5 bases, there was a span of 4 bases. DNA of the CDR3: TGCGCCAGCAGCTTGGCCGGAGATACGCAGTATTTT. The encoded protein is CASSLAGDTQYF.

CDR3: CSALVPYEQYF. The CDR3, as DNA: TGCAGCGCCCTAGTTCCCTACGAGCAGTACTTC. The gene calls are TRBV29-1 and TRBJ2-7, with D unresolved. V dropped 7 bases and J dropped 2 bases, with 9 bases sitting between them. Looked up from germline, CDR1 is SQVTM and CDR2 is ANQGSEA. The CDR3 covers 11 residues.

In nucleotides, the CDR3 is TGTGCCATCAGTGAGTTGACCTACGAGCAGTACTTC. This translates into CAISELTYEQYF. This sequence joins TRBV10-3 and TRBJ2-7; no clear D gene. V lost 1 base and J lost 2, with 3 bases in between. Germline V gene sequence: CDR1 ENHRY, CDR2 SYGVKD. The CDR3 runs to 12 residues.

This clone was found once. CDR3 nucleotide sequence: TGTGCCAGCAGCTCGGGGACAGACGGCTACACCTTC. Translation: CASSSGTDGYTF. V and J are TRBV9 and TRBJ1-2; TRBD1 agrees at 7 bases. The CDR3 extends over 12 amino acids. The V gene end was trimmed by 4 bases and the J gene end by 8 bases; junction bases not matched to a gene: 5. Germline V gene sequence: CDR1 SGDLS, CDR2 YYNGEE.

This clone was seen more than once but under ten times. The chain recombines TRBV19 with TRBJ2-7; D is undetermined. Trimming left V 6 bases short and J 2 bases short, with 23 bases between. Germline lookup yields CDR1 LNHDA and CDR2 SQIVND (reference sequence). The CDR3 runs 17 residues. CDR3 loop: CASSPSVVGEVAYEQYF. Written as DNA, the CDR3 is TGTGCCAGTAGCCCCTCGGTGGTAGGTGAAGTTGCCTACGAGCAGTACTTC. The full variable domain, with the rest looked up from reference TRBV19 and TRBJ2-7, is DGGITQSPKYLFRKEGQNVTLSCEQNLNHDAMYWYRQDPGQGLRLIYYSQIVNDFQKGDIAEGYSVSREKKESFPLTVTSAQKNPTAFYLCASSPSVVGEVAYEQYFGPGTRLTVT.

Only a few counts were recorded for this clone. This chain connects TRBV5-5 to TRBJ2-1; D gene uncertain. Germline CDR1 and CDR2: SGHKS and YYEKEE (reference sequence). V lost 0 bases and J 7 bases, leaving 5 bases between the germline ends. The CDR3 length is 12 residues. CDR3 DNA sequence: TGTGCCAGCAGCTTGGGGGTGAATGAGCAGTTCTTC. It specifies CASSLGVNEQFF.

This clone was seen a few times. The chain recombines TRBV2 with TRBJ2-2; 7 bases line up with TRBD1. This CDR3 region has 14 residues. The germline gives CDR1 SNHLY, CDR2 FYNNEI. With 7 bases clipped from V and 5 bases from J, the junction kept 7 bases outside the gene matches. The CDR3 bases are TGTGCCAGCACACCGGGACAGAGGACCGGGGAGCTGTTTTTT. It is translated as CASTPGQRTGELFF.

The CDR3 DNA follows: TGTGCCAGCAGCAAACGCAAGCGGCCCTCCTACAATGAGCAGTTCTTC. This encodes CASSKRKRPSYNEQFF. V is TRBV21-1 and J is TRBJ2-1; the table's D call, TRBD2, has no DNA check behind it. TRBV21-1 is marked as a pseudogene. The CDR3 has 16 residues.

This chain connects TRBV4-3 to TRBJ2-3, with a possible D match to TRBD2 (6 bases). This CDR3 region has 17 residues. Per the germline V gene, CDR1 is LGHNA and CDR2 is YSLEER. V was clipped by 0 bases and J by 1 base, with 14 bases between them. The CDR3 region has the DNA TGCGCCAGCAGCCAAGATTCTCGGCGGGGCGGCACAGATACGCAGTATTTT. It specifies CASSQDSRRGGTDTQYF.

This clone was seen many times. The CDR3, as DNA: TGTGCCAGCAGCGTAGTGGGTAGCTCCTACGAGCAGTACTTC. Translation: CASSVVGSSYEQYF. This sequence joins TRBV5-4 and TRBJ2-7; D remains unclear. V gave up 4 bases and J gave up 0 bases, with 11 bases separating them. CDR3 length equals 14 residues. Germline V gene lookup returns CDR1 SGHNT and CDR2 YYREEE (reference sequence).

This clone appeared many times. V and J are TRBV19 and TRBJ2-5; perhaps TRBD2 as D (5 bases). This CDR3 comprises 13 residues. The V end was cut by 5 bases, the J end by 5 bases, with 12 bases between. The germline gives CDR1 LNHDA, CDR2 SQIVND (reference sequence). The CDR3 sequence is CASSLPGMETQYF. The DNA of the CDR3 is TGTGCCAGTAGTCTTCCGGGGATGGAGACCCAGTACTTC.

The rearrangement uses TRBV5-1 and TRBJ2-2, with D perhaps matching TRBD1 (6 bases). Trimming took 7 bases from V and 6 from J, leaving 22 bases between them. The CDR3 runs 16 residues. Per the germline V gene, CDR1 is SGHRS and CDR2 is YFSETQ. For the CDR3, the DNA is TGCGCCAGCCGCATCCTCCAGGGGATAGGGCCCGGGGAGCTGTTTTTT. Translation: CASRILQGIGPGELFF. The whole variable domain, filled in from reference TRBV5-1 and TRBJ2-2, reads KAGVTQTPRYLIKTRGQQVTLSCSPISGHRSVSWYQQTPGQGLQFLFEYFSETQRNKGNFPGRFSGRQFSNSRSEMNVSTLELGDSALYLCASRILQGIGPGELFFGEGSRLTVL.

This clone has only one observation. The chain employs TRBV25-1 and TRBJ2-1; no firm D call. Germline V gives CDR1 MGHDK, CDR2 SYGVNS. Deletions cut 0 bases from V and 1 base from J, with 7 bases between. This CDR3 comprises 15 residues. The CDR3 sequence: CASSEYRTSYNEQFF. In DNA, the CDR3 is TGTGCCAGCAGTGAATATCGCACATCCTACAATGAGCAGTTCTTC.

J is TRBJ1-1 and V is TRBV7-3; TRBD1 is a possible D gene (6 bases). Germline values: CDR1 SGHTA, CDR2 FQGTGA. The CDR3 spans 14 residues. V was trimmed by 5 bases and J by 2 bases, leaving 12 bases between them. The CDR3: CASSHGQPNTEAFF. The CDR3, as DNA: TGTGCCAGCAGCCACGGACAGCCCAACACTGAAGCTTTCTTT.

V is TRBV11-2 and J is TRBJ2-5; D gene unclear. The germline V and J ends were trimmed by 8 bases and 2 bases, with 3 bases remaining between them. In germline, CDR1 is SGHAT, CDR2 FQNNGV. The length of the CDR3 is 10 residues. The CDR3 region is CASAQETQYF. The CDR3 bases are TGTGCCAGCGCTCAAGAGACCCAGTACTTC.

The chain recombines TRBV6-1 with TRBJ1-3, with 7 bases lining up with TRBD1. V was clipped by 4 bases and J by 0 bases; unmatched bases: 9. The CDR3 is 17 residues long. The germline gives CDR1 MNHNS, CDR2 SASEGT. The CDR3 protein is CASSALLGQLSGNTIYF. In DNA, the CDR3 is TGTGCCAGCAGTGCCTTGCTGGGACAGCTCTCTGGAAACACCATATATTTT.